This T cell receptor beta chain was sequenced for a study of cytomegalovirus exposure and HLA in healthy donors. PCR primers comprised 60 Vbeta and 13 Jbeta primers. TCRdb keeps only in-frame clones here, not all; method: immunoSEQ multiplex PCR. The sample contains roughly 110,000 clones, about 81% of which appear only once. Trimming removed 5 bases at V and 0 bases at J, with 6 bases between. This CDR3 spans 13 amino acids. Germline V CDR1 and CDR2: KGHSH, LQKENI. This clonotype was sampled from a man aged 25-45 years in good health and CMV-seropositive. Source material: PBMCs. The V gene is TRBV18, the J gene TRBJ2-3; D unresolved. CDR3 loop: CASSMASTDTQYF. CDR3 nucleotides: TGTGCCAGCTCAATGGCTAGCACAGATACGCAGTATTTT.